The next 10 T cell receptor beta chains were all read from a single sample in a study of neurological immune-mediated disorders. Time point: longitudinal time-point 2. TCRdb re-called the 5' RACE reads through MiXCR, storing one row per CDR3 protein. The sample has fewer than 70,000 distinct CDR3 sequences; around 10% are singletons. The sample consisted of PBMCs. Receptor source: a man aged 25-45 years in good health.

Turning to this clonotype: This could be a read error, since a much larger clone is one nucleotide away. The chain uses TRBV5-1 and TRBJ2-1, with D maybe TRBD1 (6 bases). CDR1 is SGHRS, CDR2 YFSETQ, per germline. The CDR3 runs 16 residues. The CDR3 DNA sequence: TGCGCCAGAAGCTCCGGGACATTCAGCTCCTACAATGAGCAGTTCTTC. Translated, it gives CARSSGTFSSYNEQFF.

The V and J genes are TRBV6-1 and TRBJ1-2; 9 nucleotides match TRBD1. The germline V gene encodes CDR1 MNHNS and CDR2 SASEGT. The V segment lost 7 bases and the J segment 0 bases; nucleotides outside the gene matches: 9. This CDR3 region has 16 residues. CDR3 protein: CASTIPGQGSNYGYTF. CDR3 nucleotide sequence: TGTGCCAGCACCATCCCGGGACAGGGATCTAACTATGGCTACACCTTC.

This clonotype showed up many times. The chain couples TRBV7-2 to TRBJ2-6, with TRBD2 matching 8 bases. The CDR3 runs to 16 residues. The V gene end was trimmed by 4 bases and the J gene end by 3 bases; junction bases not matched to a gene: 5. The germline gives CDR1 SGHTA, CDR2 FQGNSA. The CDR3 DNA sequence: TGTGCCAGCAGCTCGGGGGGGGGTAGTGGGGCCAACGTCCTGACTTTC. It translates to CASSSGGGSGANVLTF.

This clonotype was seen repeatedly, ten times or more. The chain joins TRBV27 to TRBJ1-5; TRBD1 matches at 11 bases. The length of the CDR3 is 15 residues. Losses at the gene ends were 6 bases for V and 6 bases for J; bases not matched to a gene: 7. Germline V gene data show CDR1 as MNHEY and CDR2 as SMNVEV (reference sequence). CDR3 coding DNA: TGTGCCAGCAGGCGGACAGGGGGCACAGGTCAGCCCCAGCATTTT. Translation gives CASRRTGGTGQPQHF.

The chain employs TRBV7-2 and TRBJ1-3, with unresolved D. Germline values: CDR1 SGHTA, CDR2 FQGNSA. The germline V and J ends were trimmed by 2 bases and 6 bases, with 8 bases remaining between them. The CDR3 is made up of 13 amino acids. Here the CDR3 reads CASSLPNLNTIYF. The DNA for the CDR3 is TGTGCCAGCAGCTTACCTAACCTAAACACCATATATTTT.

V gene TRBV6-2 or TRBV6-3 combines with J gene TRBJ2-1, with 12 bases identical to TRBD2. Trimming at V came to 5 bases and at J to 8 bases, leaving 13 bases not matched to a gene. In germline, CDR1 is MNHEY, CDR2 SVGEGT. The CDR3 extends over 17 amino acids. The CDR3 DNA follows: TGTGCCAGCAGTACGACGCTAGCGGGAGGGCCAGCCCATGAGCAGTTCTTC. It codes for CASSTTLAGGPAHEQFF.

J is TRBJ2-2 and V is TRBV5-1, with 9 bases lining up with TRBD2. The V gene's germline CDR1 is SGHRS and CDR2 YFSETQ. V shed 3 bases, J shed 1 base, and the junction held 13 bases outside the gene matches. The CDR3 loop spans 19 amino acids. CDR3 protein: CASSSKRGSGGLNTGELFF. CDR3 sequence (DNA): TGCGCCAGCAGCTCCAAGAGGGGTAGCGGGGGCTTGAACACCGGGGAGCTGTTTTTT. Full variable domain (rest looked up from reference TRBV5-1 and TRBJ2-2): KAGVTQTPRYLIKTRGQQVTLSCSPISGHRSVSWYQQTPGQGLQFLFEYFSETQRNKGNFPGRFSGRQFSNSRSEMNVSTLELGDSALYLCASSSKRGSGGLNTGELFFGEGSRLTVL.

This clonotype was recorded many times. The gene calls are TRBV3-1 and TRBJ2-1; D unresolved. The CDR3 length is 13 residues. Germline CDR1 reads LGHDT; CDR2 reads YNNKEL (reference sequence). With 1 base removed from V and 9 bases from J, the gap between germline ends came to 10 bases. CDR3 bases: TGTGCCAGCAGCCAAGGAGTAGCTTCTGAGCAGTTCTTC. Translation gives CASSQGVASEQFF.

This clonotype has ten or more counts. This rearrangement joins TRBV12-3 or TRBV12-4 to TRBJ1-1, with D tentatively TRBD1 (6 bases). V was shortened by 7 bases and J by 7 bases, with 10 bases between the two germline ends. The CDR3 extends over 11 amino acids. The CDR3 DNA sequence: TGTGCCAGCAACGACAGGCTTGAAGCTTTCTTT. Protein: CASNDRLEAFF.

In its sample, this clonotype was seen many times. The rearrangement joins TRBV20-1 to TRBJ2-7, with 7 bases identical to TRBD2. Germline V gene lookup returns CDR1 DFQATT and CDR2 SNEGSKA (reference sequence). V lost 3 bases and J lost 2; bases outside the gene matches: 7. The CDR3 is 14 residues long. The DNA for the CDR3 is TGCAGTGCTAGCCCCCGGGAGGTCCCCTACGAGCAGTACTTC. Its protein is CSASPREVPYEQYF.